This TCR beta chain emerged from a study of T cell changes during pregnancy in multiple sclerosis. TCRdb keeps only in-frame clones here, not all; method: immunoSEQ multiplex PCR. The repertoire consists of around 40,000 clones, with 92% occurring once and the leading ten covering more than 20%. The CDR3 runs to 15 residues. Germline-derived CDR1 and CDR2 are MNHEY and SMNVEV (reference sequence). V gave up 5 bases and J gave up 2 bases, with 12 bases separating them. The rearrangement uses TRBV27 and TRBJ1-4; D not certain. Sequenced here: CD8+ T cells from peripheral blood mononuclear cells, sampled before pregnancy. The receptor's source is a female donor with multiple sclerosis, enrolled in a pregnancy study. The CDR3 DNA is TGTGCCAGCAGTCCGGGGTTGGGCACTAATGAAAAACTGTTTTTT. Translation: CASSPGLGTNEKLFF. Based on the CDR3 plus reference TRBV27 and TRBJ1-4, the full variable domain is EAQVTQNPRYLITVTGKKLTVTCSQNMNHEYMSWYRQDPGLGLRQIYYSMNVEVTDKGDVPEGYKVSRKEKRNFPLILESPSPNQTSLYFCASSPGLGTNEKLFFGSGTQLSVL.